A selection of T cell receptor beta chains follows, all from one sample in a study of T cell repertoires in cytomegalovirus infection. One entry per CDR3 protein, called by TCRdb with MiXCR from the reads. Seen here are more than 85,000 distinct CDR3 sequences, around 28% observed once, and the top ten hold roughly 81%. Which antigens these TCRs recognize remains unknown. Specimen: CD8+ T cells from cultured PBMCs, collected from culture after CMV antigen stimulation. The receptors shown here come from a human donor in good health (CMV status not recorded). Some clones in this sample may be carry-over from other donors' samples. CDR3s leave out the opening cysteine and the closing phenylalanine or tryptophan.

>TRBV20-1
SAKTARPYEQY
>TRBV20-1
SARPTATEAF
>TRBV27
ASSLFRGSSYEQY
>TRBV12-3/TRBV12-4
ASSFVQGSPTGELF
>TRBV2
ASRLADTDTQY
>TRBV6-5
ASSSGQGLQPQH
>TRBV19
ASSPRLVSYEQY
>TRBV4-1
ASSQPNLWSRDDSGELF
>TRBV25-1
ASSERGSGSYNEQF
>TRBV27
ASSLGGDYEKLF
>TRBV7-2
ASSSPGQGAQGYT
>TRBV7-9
ASSPTLTEAF
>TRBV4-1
ASSQGEGGPNSPLH
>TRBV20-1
SAKGPGTEAF
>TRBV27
ASSPPSSDRNYGYT
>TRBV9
ASSVGPPQSNYGYT
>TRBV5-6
ASSLDISSYNEQF
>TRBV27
ASSLGQTMEAF
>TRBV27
ASSSLPRAYSNQPQH
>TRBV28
ASSYRVITYNEQF
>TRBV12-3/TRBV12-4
ASSLGDAQY
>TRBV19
ASSSHTYEQY
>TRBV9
ASSVGQINQPQH
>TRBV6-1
ASSVLAGVVKETQY
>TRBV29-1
SVGSGGDGYT
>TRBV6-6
ASRGGESAKNIQY
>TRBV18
ASSLSVTKETQY
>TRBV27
ASSLGEPNQPQH
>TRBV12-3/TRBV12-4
ASSLSTEAF
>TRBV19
ASSRPWTSGYQETQY
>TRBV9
ASSVGSGGELETQY
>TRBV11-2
ASSLGAGTYEQY
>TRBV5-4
ASSTEWTGARGEEAF
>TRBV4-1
ASSPQPGQKTEAF
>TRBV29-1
SVEGANPESETQY
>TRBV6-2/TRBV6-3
ASSNLPGGQEAF
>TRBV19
ASSIPGELF
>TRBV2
ASSSGTSVGQETQY
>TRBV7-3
ASSLAGGWGLMNTEAF
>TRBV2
ASSDPVPTDTQY
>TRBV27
ASSPGFLPLH
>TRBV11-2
ASSPPDRATDTQY
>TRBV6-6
ANSGVGVPEAF
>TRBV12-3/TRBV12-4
ASRSSGGSYEQY
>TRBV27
ASSLGGAMTDTQY
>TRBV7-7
ASSLLANTEAF
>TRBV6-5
ASSYGWGGLAGPPAEQY
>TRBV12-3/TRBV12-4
AILDISSSTDTQY
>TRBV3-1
ASSQALLGGGTDTQY
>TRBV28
ASSTLDSGGDTQY
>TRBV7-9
ASSFSGLKETQY